Listed here are 2 T cell receptor beta chains from one sample, sequenced in a study of cytomegalovirus exposure and HLA in healthy donors (dated by TCRdb to 2015 to 2018). The library came from the immunoSEQ multiplex PCR assay. For the multiplex PCR, a mixture combining 60 forward primers for TCR Vbeta segments and 13 reverse primers for TCR Jbeta segments was used. The immuneACCESS repertoire file appears here via TCRdb, limited to in-frame rearrangements. These files lack a portion of the clones; in checked studies, under half of the deficit traces to unresolved V genes, and the cause of the others is not known. This sample holds around 50,000 clones; over 70% were observed only once. About 7.8% of the sample rests with the top ten. The sample taken for sequencing was PBMCs. These receptors came from a man aged 25 to 40 in good health and CMV-seropositive.

This chain connects TRBV9 to TRBJ2-7, with D tentatively TRBD2 (6 bases). Germline CDR1 and CDR2: SGDLS and YYNGEE. The CDR3 runs 17 residues. Trimming stripped 3 bases from V and 2 bases from J, with 21 bases between. CDR3: CASSAAPSGEATYEQYF. The CDR3 DNA is TGTGCCAGCAGCGCAGCGCCGTCGGGAGAGGCAACCTACGAGCAGTACTTC. The full variable domain, rest sourced from reference TRBV9 and TRBJ2-7, is DSGVTQTPKHLITATGQRVTLRCSPRSGDLSVYWYQQSLDQGLQFLIQYYNGEERAKGNILERFSAQQFPDLHSELNLSSLELGDSALYFCASSAAPSGEATYEQYFGPGTRLTVT.

The chain is built from TRBV4-1 and TRBJ2-4, with a possible D match to TRBD2 (5 bases). V shed 0 bases and J shed 4 bases, with 13 bases lying between them. Looked up from germline, CDR1 is MGHRA and CDR2 is YSYEKL. This CDR3 contains 16 residues. Here the CDR3 DNA reads TGCGCCAGCAGCCAAGAATGGGTCGGGATGAAAAACATTCAGTACTTC. It is translated as CASSQEWVGMKNIQYF.